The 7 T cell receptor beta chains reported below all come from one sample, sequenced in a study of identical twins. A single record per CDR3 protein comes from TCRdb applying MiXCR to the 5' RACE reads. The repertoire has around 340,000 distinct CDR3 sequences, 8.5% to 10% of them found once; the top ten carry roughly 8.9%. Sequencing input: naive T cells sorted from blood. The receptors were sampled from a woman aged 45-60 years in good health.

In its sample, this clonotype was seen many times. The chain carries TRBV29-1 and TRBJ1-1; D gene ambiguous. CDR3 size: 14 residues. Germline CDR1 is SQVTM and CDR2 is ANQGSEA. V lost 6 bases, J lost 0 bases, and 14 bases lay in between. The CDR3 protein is CSVSLIGLNTEAFF. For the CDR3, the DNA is TGCAGCGTCTCCCTTATCGGACTGAACACTGAAGCTTTCTTT.

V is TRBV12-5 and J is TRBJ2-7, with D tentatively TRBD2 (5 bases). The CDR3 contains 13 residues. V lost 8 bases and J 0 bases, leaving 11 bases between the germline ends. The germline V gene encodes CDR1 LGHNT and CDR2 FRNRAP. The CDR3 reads CASTLANSYEQYF. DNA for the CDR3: TGTGCTAGTACTCTAGCAAACTCCTACGAGCAGTACTTC.

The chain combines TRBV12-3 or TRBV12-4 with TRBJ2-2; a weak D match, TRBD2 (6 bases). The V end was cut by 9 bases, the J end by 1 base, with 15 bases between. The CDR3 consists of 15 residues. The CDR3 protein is CASLRGGKNTGELFF. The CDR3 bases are TGTGCCAGTCTACGTGGCGGGAAGAACACCGGGGAGCTGTTTTTT.

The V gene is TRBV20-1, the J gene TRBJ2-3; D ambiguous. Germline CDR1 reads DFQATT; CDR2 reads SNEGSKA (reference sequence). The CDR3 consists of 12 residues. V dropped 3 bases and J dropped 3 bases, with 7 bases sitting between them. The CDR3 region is CSASKVTDTQYF. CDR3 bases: TGCAGTGCTAGTAAAGTTACAGATACGCAGTATTTT.

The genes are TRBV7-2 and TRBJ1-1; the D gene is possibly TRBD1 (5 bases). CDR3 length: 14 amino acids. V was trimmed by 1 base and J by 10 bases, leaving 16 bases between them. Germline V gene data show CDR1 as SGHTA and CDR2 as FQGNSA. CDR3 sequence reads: CASSLDGATDPAFF. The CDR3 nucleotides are TGTGCCAGCAGCTTAGACGGGGCGACGGATCCAGCTTTCTTT.

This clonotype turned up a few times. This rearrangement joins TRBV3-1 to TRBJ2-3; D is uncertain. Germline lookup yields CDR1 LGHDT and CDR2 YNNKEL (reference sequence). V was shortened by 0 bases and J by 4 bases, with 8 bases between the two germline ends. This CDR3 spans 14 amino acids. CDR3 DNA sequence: TGTGCCAGCAGCCAAGATGAGGAACCAGATACGCAGTATTTT. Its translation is CASSQDEEPDTQYF.

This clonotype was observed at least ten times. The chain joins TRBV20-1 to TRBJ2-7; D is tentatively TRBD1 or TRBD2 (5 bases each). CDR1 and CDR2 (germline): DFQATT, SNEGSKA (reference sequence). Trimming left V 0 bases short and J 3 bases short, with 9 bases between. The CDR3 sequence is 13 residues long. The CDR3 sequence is CSAREGEFYEQYF. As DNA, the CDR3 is TGCAGTGCTAGAGAGGGGGAATTCTACGAGCAGTACTTC.